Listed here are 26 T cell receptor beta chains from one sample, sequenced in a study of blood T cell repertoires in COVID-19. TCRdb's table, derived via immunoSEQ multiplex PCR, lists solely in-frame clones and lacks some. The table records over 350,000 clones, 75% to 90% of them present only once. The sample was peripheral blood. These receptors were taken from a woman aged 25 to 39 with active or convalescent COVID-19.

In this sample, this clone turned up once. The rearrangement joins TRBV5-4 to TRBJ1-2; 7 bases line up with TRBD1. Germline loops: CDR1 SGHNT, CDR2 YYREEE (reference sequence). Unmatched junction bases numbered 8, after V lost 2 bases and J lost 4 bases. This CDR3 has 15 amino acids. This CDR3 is CASSFPGGQTYGYTF. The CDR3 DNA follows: TGTGCCAGCAGCTTCCCCGGGGGACAGACCTATGGCTACACCTTC.

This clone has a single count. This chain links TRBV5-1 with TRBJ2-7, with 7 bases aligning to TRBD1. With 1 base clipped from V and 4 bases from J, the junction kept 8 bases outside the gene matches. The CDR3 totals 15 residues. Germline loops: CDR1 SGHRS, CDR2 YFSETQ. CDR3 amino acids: CASSLLTGLGYEQYF. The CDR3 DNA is TGCGCCAGCAGCTTGTTGACAGGGTTGGGGTACGAGCAGTACTTC.

DNA of the CDR3: TGCGCCAGCAGCGTCGGACAGGGAGATAATTCACCCCTCCACTTT. Translated: CASSVGQGDNSPLHF. This chain links TRBV5-1 with TRBJ1-6, with 8 bases fitting TRBD1. The CDR3 length is 15 residues. Trimming took 4 bases from V and 5 from J; bases not matched to a gene: 5. Germline values: CDR1 SGHRS, CDR2 YFSETQ.

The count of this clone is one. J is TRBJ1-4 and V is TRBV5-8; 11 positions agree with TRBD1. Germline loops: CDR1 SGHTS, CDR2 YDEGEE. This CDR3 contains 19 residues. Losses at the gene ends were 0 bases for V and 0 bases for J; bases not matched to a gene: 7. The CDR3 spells CASSLGTGGVGTTNEKLFF. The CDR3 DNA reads TGTGCCAGCAGCTTGGGGACAGGGGGCGTCGGAACAACTAATGAAAAACTGTTTTTT.

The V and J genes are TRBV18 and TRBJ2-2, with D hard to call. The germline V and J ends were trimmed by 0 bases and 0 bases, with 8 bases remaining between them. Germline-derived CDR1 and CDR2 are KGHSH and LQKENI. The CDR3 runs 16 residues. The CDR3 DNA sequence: TGTGCCAGCTCACCACCTGTCACAGCGAACACCGGGGAGCTGTTTTTT. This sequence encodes CASSPPVTANTGELFF.

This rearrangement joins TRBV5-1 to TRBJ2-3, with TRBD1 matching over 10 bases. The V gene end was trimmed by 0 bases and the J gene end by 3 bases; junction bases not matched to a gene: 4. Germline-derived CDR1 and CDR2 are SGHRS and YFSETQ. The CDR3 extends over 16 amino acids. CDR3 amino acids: CASSLAWDRGTDTQYF. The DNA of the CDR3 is TGCGCCAGCAGCTTGGCCTGGGACAGGGGTACAGATACGCAGTATTTT.

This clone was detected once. For the CDR3, the DNA is TGTGCCAGCAGTCTAGACGGACAGGCGAACACTGAAGCTTTCTTT. Amino acid sequence: CASSLDGQANTEAFF. The chain couples TRBV5-4 to TRBJ1-1; 7 bases are a match to TRBD1. Germline loops: CDR1 SGHNT, CDR2 YYREEE (reference sequence). J lost 1 base, V lost 5 bases, and 8 bases had no gene match. The CDR3 runs 15 residues.

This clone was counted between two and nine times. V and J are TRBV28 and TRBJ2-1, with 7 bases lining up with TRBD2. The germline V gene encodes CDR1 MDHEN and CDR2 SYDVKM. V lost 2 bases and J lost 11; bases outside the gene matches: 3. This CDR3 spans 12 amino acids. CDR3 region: CASSLKAGKQFF. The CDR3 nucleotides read TGTGCCAGCAGTTTAAAAGCGGGAAAGCAGTTCTTC.

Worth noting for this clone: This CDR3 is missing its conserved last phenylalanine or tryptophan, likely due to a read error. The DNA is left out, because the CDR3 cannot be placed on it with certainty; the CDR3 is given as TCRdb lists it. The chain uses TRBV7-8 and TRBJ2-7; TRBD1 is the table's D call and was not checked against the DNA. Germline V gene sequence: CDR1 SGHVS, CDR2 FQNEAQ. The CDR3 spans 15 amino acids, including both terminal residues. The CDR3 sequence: CASSLAGQGVPTHPL.

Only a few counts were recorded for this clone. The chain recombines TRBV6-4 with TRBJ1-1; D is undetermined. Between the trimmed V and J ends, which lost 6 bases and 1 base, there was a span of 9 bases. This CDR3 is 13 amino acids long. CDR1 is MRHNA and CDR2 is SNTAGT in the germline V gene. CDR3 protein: CASSVYRNTEAFF. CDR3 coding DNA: TGTGCCAGCAGCGTCTACAGGAACACTGAAGCTTTCTTT.

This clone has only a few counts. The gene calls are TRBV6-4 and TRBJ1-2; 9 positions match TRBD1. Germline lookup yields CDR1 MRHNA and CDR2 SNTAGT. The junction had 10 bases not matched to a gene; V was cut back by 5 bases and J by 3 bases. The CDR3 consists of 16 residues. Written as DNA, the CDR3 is TGTGCCAGCAGTCAACAGGGGGCGCTTTCCCACTATGGCTACACCTTC. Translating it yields CASSQQGALSHYGYTF.

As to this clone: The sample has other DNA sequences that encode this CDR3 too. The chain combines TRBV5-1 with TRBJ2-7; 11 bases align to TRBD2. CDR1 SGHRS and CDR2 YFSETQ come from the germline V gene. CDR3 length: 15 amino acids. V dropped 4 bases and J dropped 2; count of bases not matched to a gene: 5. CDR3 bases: TGCGCCAGCAGCCTCGGGACTAGCGGTCCCTACGAGCAGTACTTC. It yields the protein CASSLGTSGPYEQYF.

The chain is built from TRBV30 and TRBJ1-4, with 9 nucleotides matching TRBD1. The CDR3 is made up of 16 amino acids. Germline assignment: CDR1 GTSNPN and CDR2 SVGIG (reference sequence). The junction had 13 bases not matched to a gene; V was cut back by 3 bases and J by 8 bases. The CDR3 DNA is TGTGCCTGGAGCGCCGGGACAGGGTACGTCGGGGAAAAACTGTTTTTT. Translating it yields CAWSAGTGYVGEKLFF. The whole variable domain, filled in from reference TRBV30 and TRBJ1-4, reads SQTIHQWPATLVQPVGSPLSLECTVEGTSNPNLYWYRQAAGRGLQLLFYSVGIGQISSEVPQNLSASRPQDRQFILSSKKLLLSDSGFYLCAWSAGTGYVGEKLFFGSGTQLSVL.

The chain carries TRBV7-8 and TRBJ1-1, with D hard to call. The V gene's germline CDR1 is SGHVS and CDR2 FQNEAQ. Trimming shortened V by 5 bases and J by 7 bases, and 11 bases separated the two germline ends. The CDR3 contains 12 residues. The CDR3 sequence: CASSPVPLEAFF. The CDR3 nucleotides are TGTGCCAGCAGCCCAGTCCCCCTTGAAGCTTTCTTT.

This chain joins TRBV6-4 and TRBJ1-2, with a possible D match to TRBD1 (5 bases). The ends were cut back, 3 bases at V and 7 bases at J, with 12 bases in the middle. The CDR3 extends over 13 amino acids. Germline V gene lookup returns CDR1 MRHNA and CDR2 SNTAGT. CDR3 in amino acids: CASSEPGGVGYTF. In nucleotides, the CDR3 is TGTGCCAGCAGTGAACCGGGGGGTGTTGGCTACACCTTC.

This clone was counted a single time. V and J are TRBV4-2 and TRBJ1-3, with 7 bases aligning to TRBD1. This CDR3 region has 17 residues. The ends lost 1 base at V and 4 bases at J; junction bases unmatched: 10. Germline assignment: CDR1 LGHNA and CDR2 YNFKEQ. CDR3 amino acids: CASSQALAGTAGNTIYF. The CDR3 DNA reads TGTGCCAGCAGCCAAGCCCTGGCAGGGACAGCGGGAAACACCATATATTTT.

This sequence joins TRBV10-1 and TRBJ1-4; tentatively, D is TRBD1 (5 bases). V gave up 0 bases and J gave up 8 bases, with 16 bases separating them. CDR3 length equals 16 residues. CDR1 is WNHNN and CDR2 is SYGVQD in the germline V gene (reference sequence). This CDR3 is CASSESRGRGGEKLFF. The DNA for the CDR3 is TGCGCCAGCAGTGAGTCAAGGGGCCGCGGGGGAGAAAAACTGTTTTTT.

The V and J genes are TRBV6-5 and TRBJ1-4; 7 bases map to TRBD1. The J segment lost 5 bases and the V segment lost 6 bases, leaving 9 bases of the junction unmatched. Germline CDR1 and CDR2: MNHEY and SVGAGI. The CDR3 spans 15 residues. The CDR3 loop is CASRNIGTENEKLFF. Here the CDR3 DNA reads TGTGCCAGCAGAAATATCGGGACAGAAAATGAAAAACTGTTTTTT.

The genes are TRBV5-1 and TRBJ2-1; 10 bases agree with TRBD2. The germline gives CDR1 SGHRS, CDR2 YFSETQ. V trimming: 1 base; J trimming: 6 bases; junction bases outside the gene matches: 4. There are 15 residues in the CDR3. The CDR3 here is CASSLLAGVRNEQFF. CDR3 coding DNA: TGCGCCAGCAGCTTGCTAGCGGGGGTTCGCAATGAGCAGTTCTTC.

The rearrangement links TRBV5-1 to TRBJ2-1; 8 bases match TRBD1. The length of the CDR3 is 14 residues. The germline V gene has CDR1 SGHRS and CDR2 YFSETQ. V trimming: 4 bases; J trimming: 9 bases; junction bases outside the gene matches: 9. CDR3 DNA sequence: TGCGCCAGCAGCGACGGGACAGGCTCTGGTGAGCAGTTCTTC. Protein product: CASSDGTGSGEQFF.

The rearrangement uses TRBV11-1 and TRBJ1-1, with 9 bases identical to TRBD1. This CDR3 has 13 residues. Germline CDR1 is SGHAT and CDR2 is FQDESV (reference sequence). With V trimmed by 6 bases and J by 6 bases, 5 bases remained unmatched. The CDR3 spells CASSWTGVSEAFF. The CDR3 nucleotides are TGTGCCAGCAGTTGGACAGGGGTTTCTGAAGCTTTCTTT.

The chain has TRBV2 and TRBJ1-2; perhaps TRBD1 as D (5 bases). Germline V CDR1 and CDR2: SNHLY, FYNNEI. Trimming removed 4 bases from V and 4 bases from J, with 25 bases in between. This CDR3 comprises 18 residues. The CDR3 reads CASSADPYGRAAGYGYTF. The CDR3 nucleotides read TGTGCCAGCAGTGCTGATCCATACGGCAGGGCAGCTGGCTATGGCTACACCTTC.

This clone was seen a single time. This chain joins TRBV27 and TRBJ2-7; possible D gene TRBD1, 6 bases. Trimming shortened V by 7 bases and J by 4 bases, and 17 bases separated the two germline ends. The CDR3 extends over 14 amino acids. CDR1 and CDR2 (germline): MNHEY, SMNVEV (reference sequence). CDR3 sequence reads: CASNNRVSPYEQYF. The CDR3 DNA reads TGTGCCAGCAATAACAGGGTCTCCCCTTACGAGCAGTACTTC.

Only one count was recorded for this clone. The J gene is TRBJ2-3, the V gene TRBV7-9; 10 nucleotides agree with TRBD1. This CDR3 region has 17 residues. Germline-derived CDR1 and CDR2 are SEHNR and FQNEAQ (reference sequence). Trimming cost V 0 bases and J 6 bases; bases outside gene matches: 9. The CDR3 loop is CASSLAGPGQGRDTQYF. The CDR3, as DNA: TGTGCCAGCAGCTTAGCGGGCCCGGGACAGGGGCGGGATACGCAGTATTTT.

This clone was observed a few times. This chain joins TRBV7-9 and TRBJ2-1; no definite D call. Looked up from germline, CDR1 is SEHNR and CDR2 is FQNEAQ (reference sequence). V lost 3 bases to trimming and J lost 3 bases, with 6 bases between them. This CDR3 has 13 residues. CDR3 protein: CASSFDIYNEQFF. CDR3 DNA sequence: TGTGCCAGCAGCTTCGACATCTACAATGAGCAGTTCTTC.

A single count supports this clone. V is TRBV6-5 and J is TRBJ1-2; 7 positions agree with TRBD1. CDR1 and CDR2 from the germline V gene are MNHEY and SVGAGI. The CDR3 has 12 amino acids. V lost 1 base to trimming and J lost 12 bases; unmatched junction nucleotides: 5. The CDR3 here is CASSYFGQADTF. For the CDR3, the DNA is TGTGCCAGCAGTTACTTCGGACAGGCTGACACCTTC.